A selection of T cell receptor beta chains follows, all from one sample in a study of cytomegalovirus exposure and HLA in healthy donors. Profiling relied on immunoSEQ multiplex PCR, and the TCRdb table lists in-frame clones only, not all of them. Of around 130,000 clones in the sample, 70% to 85% are singletons; the top ten hold roughly 2.5%. Sequencing was performed on PBMCs. Source of these receptors: a man aged 45-65 years in good health and CMV-seronegative. Each CDR3 is given with its conserved first and last residue. The D gene is left open where the match is weak. Clone size appears in some rows only: once, few, many, or a class for an expanded clone.

>-|TRBJ2-3|TRBV7-9|TRBD2
TGTGCCAGCAGCATTAGCGGGGGGGCCTCAGATACGCAGTATTTT
CASSISGGASDTQYF
>-|TRBJ2-7|TRBV7-6|-
TGTGCCAGCAGCCAACAGGGATACGAGCAGTACTTC
CASSQQGYEQYF
>-|TRBJ1-6|TRBV5-6|-
TGTGCCAGCAGCTTGGGATACAGAGACGGGGCCCTCCACTTT
CASSLGYRDGALHF
>-|TRBJ2-2|TRBV13|-
TGTGCCAGCAGCTTAGTCCGGGGAAGCACCGGGGAGCTGTTTTTT
CASSLVRGSTGELFF
>-|TRBJ2-7|TRBV2|-
TGTGCCAGCAGTGAAGAGGGGGGGATCGAGCAGTACTTC
CASSEEGGIEQYF
>-|TRBJ1-5|TRBV7-6|TRBD1
TGTGCCAGCAGCCCCGACCCCCCCGGGACAGAGAACAATCAGCCCCAGCATTTT
CASSPDPPGTENNQPQHF
>-|TRBJ2-7|TRBV6-5|TRBD1
TGTGCCAGCAGCTGGACGGGACAGGGATCCTACGAGCAGTACTTC
CASSWTGQGSYEQYF
>-|TRBJ2-7|TRBV4-3|TRBD1
TGCGCCAGCAGCGAAAATAGGGACAGCTTCTACGAGCAGTACTTC
CASSENRDSFYEQYF
>-|TRBJ1-2|TRBV2|TRBD1
TGTGCCAGCAGTTATTACGGGACAGGGGGCAGTGGCTACACCTTC
CASSYYGTGGSGYTF
>-|TRBJ1-5|TRBV27|-
TGTGCCAGCAGTTTACCAACCGGGACTCATCTGTCTAGGTTGCATTTT
CASSLPTGTHLSRLHF
>few|TRBJ2-7|TRBV11-1|TRBD1
TGTGCCAGCAAAGCTGATTCAGGGACAGGGACCGAGCAGTACTTC
CASKADSGTGTEQYF
>-|TRBJ1-1|TRBV19|-
TGTGCCAGTAGCCAAGCCCGCGGACATATGAACACTGAAGCTTTCTTT
CASSQARGHMNTEAFF
>-|TRBJ2-5|TRBV14|-
TGTGCCAGCAGCCAAGACAGGAATTCAGAGACCCAGTACTTC
CASSQDRNSETQYF
>-|TRBJ2-5|TRBV25-1|-
TGTGCCAGCGGACCGGACACTCAAGAGACCCAGTACTTC
CASGPDTQETQYF
>-|TRBJ2-5|TRBV5-1|-
TGCGCCAGCAGCTTAGGAGGAGAGATTGGAGAGACCCAGTACTTC
CASSLGGEIGETQYF
>-|TRBJ1-2|TRBV6-5|-
TGTGCCAGCAGTTACGGTTTGGCCAGGGACTATGGCTACACCTTC
CASSYGLARDYGYTF
>-|TRBJ2-1|TRBV2|TRBD1
TGTGCCAGCAGCCTTGGACAGGGTATCTACAATGAGCGGTTCTTC
CASSLGQGIYNERFF
>-|TRBJ2-7|TRBV2|-
TGTGCCAGCAGTGACCCAGGCTCCTACGAGCAGTACTTC
CASSDPGSYEQYF
>-|TRBJ1-5|TRBV2|TRBD1
TGTGCCAGCAGCCTACAGGGGAGGCAGCCCCAGCATTTT
CASSLQGRQPQHF
>-|TRBJ2-7|TRBV7-3|TRBD2
TGTGCCAGCAGCCTGACTAGCGGGGAGAGAGAGCAGTACTTC
CASSLTSGEREQYF
>few|TRBJ1-4|TRBV18|-
TGTGCCAGCTCACACAGTGCAGCTGCAACTAATGAAAAACTGTTTTTT
CASSHSAAATNEKLFF
>-|TRBJ1-4|TRBV19|-
TGTGCCAGTAGTCGAGGGTGGGATGAAAAACTGTTTTTT
CASSRGWDEKLFF
>-|TRBJ2-7|TRBV9|-
TGTGCCAGCAGCGTCGGGGTGTCATCCTACGAGCAGTACTTC
CASSVGVSSYEQYF
>-|TRBJ1-1|TRBV6-5|-
TGTGCCAGCGGACACCGCCCCACTGAAGCTTTCTTT
CASGHRPTEAFF
>-|TRBJ2-7|TRBV4-2|-
TGTGCCAGCAGCCAAGAACCACTCTACGAGCAGTACTTC
CASSQEPLYEQYF
>-|TRBJ2-3|TRBV7-2|-
TGTGCCAGCAGCTCAAATCGGGCAGATACGCAGTATTTT
CASSSNRADTQYF
>-|TRBJ1-1|TRBV19|-
TGTGCCAGTAGCCTCGGGAGCCCTGAAGCTTTCTTT
CASSLGSPEAFF
>-|TRBJ2-5|TRBV29-1|-
TGCAGCGTTTGGTACTCCCAAGAGACCCAGTACTTC
CSVWYSQETQYF
>-|TRBJ1-1|TRBV7-9|-
TGTGCCAGCAGCCTCGGGCAAGAGGGCTGGGAAGCTTTCTTT
CASSLGQEGWEAFF
>-|TRBJ1-2|TRBV7-2|-
TGTGCCAGCAGTTTTGGGGCAGGGTGGTATGGCTACACCTTC
CASSFGAGWYGYTF
>-|TRBJ2-1|TRBV11-3|-
TGTGCCAGCAGTCGGGGTGTTGAGCAGTTCTTC
CASSRGVEQFF
>-|TRBJ1-1|TRBV5-1|TRBD1
TGCGCCAGCAGCTTGGGACAGGGGTACACTGAAGCTTTCTTT
CASSLGQGYTEAFF
>-|TRBJ1-2|TRBV6-5|TRBD1
TGTGCCAGCAGTAAGATGACAGGGCCTCCCTATGGCTACACCTTC
CASSKMTGPPYGYTF
>-|TRBJ2-1|TRBV4-1|TRBD2
TGCGCCAGCAAAGCCGGGGGGACCTACAATGAGCAGTTCTTC
CASKAGGTYNEQFF
>once|TRBJ2-1|TRBV7-2|TRBD2
TGTGCCAGCAGCCCCCGGGGGGGAAGATACAATGAGCAGTTCTTC
CASSPRGGRYNEQFF
>-|TRBJ1-2|TRBV29-1|TRBD1
TGCAGCGTTAAGCAGGGGGACTATGGCTACACCTTC
CSVKQGDYGYTF
>-|TRBJ1-5|TRBV6-1|TRBD1
TGTGCCAGCAGTGAGGGGACAGGAGACAATCAGCCCCAGCATTTT
CASSEGTGDNQPQHF
>-|TRBJ2-5|TRBV5-1|TRBD2
TGCGCCAGCAGCTTGTACCGAGCGGGGGGGGAAGAGACCCAGTACTTC
CASSLYRAGGEETQYF
>-|TRBJ2-3|TRBV15|-
TGTGCCACCAGCAGGGGGGCCCGGGACCCTAGCACAGATACGCAGTATTTT
CATSRGARDPSTDTQYF
>-|TRBJ1-2|TRBV27|-
TGTGCCAGCAGTTTTTTGGACACCCTCCCCCTCGGCTACACCTTC
CASSFLDTLPLGYTF
>-|TRBJ1-1|TRBV4-1|-
TGCGCCAGCAGCCAGGCAAACAGGGCAACAGGGACTGAAGCTTTCTTT
CASSQANRATGTEAFF
>few|TRBJ2-7|TRBV29-1|TRBD1
TGCAGCGTCGGACGGACAGGGTCCTACGAGCAGTACTTC
CSVGRTGSYEQYF
>-|TRBJ1-4|TRBV7-2|TRBD1
TGTGCCAGCAGCTTGGCCGGGACAGGGGATGAAAAACTGTTTTTT
CASSLAGTGDEKLFF
>-|TRBJ1-4|TRBV5-1|-
TGCGCCAGCAGCTGGCTGGACAGTCGGTCAACTAATGAAAAACTGTTTTTT
CASSWLDSRSTNEKLFF
>-|TRBJ1-1|TRBV21-1|-
TGTGCCAGCAGCAAAGACGAGGGCCCGAACACTGAAGCTTTCTTT
CASSKDEGPNTEAFF
>-|TRBJ2-7|TRBV2|TRBD1
TGTGCCAGCAGTAGACAGGGAGACTACGAGCAGTACTTC
CASSRQGDYEQYF
>-|TRBJ1-1|TRBV5-6|TRBD1
TGTGCCAGCAGTGAAGGGACAGGGATTGGACTATCGGAAGCTTTCTTT
CASSEGTGIGLSEAFF
>-|TRBJ1-1|TRBV6-5|-
TGTGCCAGCAGACCCACAGGGCCCACTGAAGCTTTCTTT
CASRPTGPTEAFF
>-|TRBJ1-2|TRBV7-9|-
TGTGCCAGCAGCCCCACAGGCACGGTAGGCTACACCTTC
CASSPTGTVGYTF